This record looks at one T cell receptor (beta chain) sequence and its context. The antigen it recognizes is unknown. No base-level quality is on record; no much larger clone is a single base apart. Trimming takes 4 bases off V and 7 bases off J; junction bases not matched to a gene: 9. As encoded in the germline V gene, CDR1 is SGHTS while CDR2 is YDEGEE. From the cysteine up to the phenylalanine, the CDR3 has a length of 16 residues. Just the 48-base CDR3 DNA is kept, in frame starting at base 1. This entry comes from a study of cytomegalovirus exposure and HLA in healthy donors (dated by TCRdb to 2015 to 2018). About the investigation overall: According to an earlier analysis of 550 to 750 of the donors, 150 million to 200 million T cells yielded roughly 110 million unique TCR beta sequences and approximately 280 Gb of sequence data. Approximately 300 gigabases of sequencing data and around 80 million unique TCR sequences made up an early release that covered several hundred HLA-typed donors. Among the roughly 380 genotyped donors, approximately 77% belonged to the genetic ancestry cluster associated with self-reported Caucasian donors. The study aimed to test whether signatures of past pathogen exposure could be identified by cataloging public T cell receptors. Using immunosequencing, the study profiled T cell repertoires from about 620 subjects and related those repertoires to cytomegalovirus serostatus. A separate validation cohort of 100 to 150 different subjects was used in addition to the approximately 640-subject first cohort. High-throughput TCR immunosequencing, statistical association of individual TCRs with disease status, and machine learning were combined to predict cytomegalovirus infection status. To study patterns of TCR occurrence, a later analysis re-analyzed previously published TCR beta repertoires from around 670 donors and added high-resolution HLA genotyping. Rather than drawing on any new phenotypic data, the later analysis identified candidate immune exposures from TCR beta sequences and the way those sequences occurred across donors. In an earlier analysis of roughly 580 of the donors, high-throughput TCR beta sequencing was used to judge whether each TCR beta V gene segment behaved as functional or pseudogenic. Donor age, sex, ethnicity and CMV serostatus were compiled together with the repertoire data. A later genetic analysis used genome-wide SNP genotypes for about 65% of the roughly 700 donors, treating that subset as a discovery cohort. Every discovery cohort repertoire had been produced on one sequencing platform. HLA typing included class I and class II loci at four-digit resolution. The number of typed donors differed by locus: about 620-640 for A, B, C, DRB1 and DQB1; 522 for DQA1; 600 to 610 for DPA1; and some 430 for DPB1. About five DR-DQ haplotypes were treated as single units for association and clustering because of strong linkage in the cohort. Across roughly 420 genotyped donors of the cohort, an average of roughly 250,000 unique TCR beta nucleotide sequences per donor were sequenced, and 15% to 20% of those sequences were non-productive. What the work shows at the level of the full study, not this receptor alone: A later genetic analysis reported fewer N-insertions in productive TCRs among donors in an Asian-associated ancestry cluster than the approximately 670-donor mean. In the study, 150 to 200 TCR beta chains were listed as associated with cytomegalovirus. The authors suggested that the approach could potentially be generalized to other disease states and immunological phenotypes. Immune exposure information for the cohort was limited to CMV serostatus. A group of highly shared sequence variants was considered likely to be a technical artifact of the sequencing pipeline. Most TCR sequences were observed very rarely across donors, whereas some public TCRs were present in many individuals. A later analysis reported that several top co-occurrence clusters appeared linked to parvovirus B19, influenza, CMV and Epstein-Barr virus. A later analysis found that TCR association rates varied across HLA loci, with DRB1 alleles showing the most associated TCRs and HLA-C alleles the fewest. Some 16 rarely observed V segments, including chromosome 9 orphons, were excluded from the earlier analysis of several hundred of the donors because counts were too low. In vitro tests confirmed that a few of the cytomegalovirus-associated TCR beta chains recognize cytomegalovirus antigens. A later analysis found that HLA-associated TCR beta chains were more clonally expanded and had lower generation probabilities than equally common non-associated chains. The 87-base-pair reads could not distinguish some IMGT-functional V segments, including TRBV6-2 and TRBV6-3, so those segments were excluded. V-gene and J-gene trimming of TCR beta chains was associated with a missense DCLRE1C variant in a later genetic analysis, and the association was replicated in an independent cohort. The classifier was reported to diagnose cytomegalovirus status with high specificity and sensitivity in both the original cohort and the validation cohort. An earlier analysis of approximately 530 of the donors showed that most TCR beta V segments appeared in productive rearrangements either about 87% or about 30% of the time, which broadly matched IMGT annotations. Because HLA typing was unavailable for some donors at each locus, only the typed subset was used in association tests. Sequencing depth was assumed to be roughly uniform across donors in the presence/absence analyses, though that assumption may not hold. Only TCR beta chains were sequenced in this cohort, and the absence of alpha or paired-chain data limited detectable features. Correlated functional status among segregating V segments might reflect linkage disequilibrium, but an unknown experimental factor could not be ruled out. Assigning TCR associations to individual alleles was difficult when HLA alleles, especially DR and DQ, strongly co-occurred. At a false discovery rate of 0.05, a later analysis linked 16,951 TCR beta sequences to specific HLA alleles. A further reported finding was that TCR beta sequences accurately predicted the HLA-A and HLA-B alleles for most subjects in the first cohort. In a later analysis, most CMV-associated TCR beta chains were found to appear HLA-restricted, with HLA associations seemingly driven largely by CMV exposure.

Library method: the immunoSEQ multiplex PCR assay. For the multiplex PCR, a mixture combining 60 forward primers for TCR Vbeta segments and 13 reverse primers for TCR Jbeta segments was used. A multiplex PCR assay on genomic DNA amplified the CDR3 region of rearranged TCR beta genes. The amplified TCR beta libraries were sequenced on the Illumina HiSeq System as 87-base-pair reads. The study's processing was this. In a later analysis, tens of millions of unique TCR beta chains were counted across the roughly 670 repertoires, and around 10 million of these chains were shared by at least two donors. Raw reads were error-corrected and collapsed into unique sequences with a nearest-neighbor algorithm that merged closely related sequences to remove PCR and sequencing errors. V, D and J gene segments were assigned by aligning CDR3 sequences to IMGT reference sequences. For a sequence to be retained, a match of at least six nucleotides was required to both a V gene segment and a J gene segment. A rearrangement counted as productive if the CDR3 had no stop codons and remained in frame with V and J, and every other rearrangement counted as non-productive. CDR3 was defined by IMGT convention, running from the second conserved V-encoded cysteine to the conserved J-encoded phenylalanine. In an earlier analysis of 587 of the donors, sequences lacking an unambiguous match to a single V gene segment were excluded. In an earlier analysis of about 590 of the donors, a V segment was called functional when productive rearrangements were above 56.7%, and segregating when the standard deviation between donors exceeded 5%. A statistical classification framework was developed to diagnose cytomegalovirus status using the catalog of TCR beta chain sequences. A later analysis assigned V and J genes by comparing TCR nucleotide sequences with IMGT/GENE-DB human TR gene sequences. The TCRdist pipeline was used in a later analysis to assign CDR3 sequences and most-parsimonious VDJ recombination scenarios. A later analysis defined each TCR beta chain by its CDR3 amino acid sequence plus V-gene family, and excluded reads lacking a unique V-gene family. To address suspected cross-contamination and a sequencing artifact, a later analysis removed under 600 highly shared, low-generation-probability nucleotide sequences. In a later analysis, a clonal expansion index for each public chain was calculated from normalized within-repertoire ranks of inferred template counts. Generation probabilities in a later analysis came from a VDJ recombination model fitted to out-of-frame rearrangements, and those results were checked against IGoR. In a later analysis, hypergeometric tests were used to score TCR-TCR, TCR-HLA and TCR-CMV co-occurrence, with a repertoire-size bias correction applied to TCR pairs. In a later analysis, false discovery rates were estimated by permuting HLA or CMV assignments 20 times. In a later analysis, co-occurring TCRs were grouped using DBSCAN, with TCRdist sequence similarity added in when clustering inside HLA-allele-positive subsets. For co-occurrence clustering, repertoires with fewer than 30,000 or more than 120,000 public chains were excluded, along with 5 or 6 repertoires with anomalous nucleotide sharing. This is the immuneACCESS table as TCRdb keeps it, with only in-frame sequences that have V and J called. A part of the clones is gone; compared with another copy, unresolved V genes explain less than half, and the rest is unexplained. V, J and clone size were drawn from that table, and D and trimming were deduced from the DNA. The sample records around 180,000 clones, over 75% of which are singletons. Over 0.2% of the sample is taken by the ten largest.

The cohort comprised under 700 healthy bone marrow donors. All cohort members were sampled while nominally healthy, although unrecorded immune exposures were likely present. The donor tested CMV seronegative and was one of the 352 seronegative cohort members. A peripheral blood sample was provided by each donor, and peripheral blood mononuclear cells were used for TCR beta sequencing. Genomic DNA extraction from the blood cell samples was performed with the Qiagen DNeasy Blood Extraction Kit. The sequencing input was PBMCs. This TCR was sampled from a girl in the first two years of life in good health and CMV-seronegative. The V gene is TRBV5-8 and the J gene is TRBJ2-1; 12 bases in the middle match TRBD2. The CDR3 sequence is CASSVTSGGVGNEQFF. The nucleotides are TGTGCCAGCAGCGTGACTAGCGGGGGCGTGGGGAATGAGCAGTTCTTC. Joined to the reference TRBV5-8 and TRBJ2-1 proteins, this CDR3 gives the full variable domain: EAGVTQSPTHLIKTRGQQATLRCSPISGHTSVYWYQQALGLGLQFLLWYDEGEERNRGNFPPRFSGRQFPNYSSELNVNALELEDSALYLCASSVTSGGVGNEQFFGPGTRLTVL.